This T cell receptor (beta chain) was observed in a study of control samples from healthy donors and cancer patients. This table comes from immunoSEQ multiplex PCR, and its TCRdb copy is limited to in-frame clones, with some not included. The sample includes fewer than 200,000 clones. Sequencing was carried out using blood. The receptor's source is a woman in her 30s in good health.

This chain's CDR3 is CASSLRSGVETQYF. CDR3 coding DNA: TGTGCCAGCAGCTTAAGGTCCGGAGTAGAGACCCAGTACTTC. The rearrangement uses TRBV7-2 and TRBJ2-5; no definite D call. Looked up from germline, CDR1 is SGHTA and CDR2 is FQGNSA. The length of the CDR3 is 14 residues. Trimming left V 2 bases short and J 4 bases short, with 11 bases between.